Shown below are 10 T cell receptor beta chains from a single sample sequenced in a study of T cell responses to AZD1222 COVID-19 vaccine. Data came from immunoSEQ multiplex PCR; TCRdb stores just in-frame clones and leaves some out. Here the sample spans 150,000 to 200,000 clones, less than 90% being singletons. The source material was peripheral blood, sampled on day 0 of AZD1222 vaccination. These receptors came from an adult in good health.

The chain couples TRBV29-1 to TRBJ1-1; 8 positions match TRBD1. J gave up 3 bases and V 4 bases, and 7 bases lay outside the gene matches. The CDR3 totals 14 residues. CDR1 and CDR2 (germline): SQVTM, ANQGSEA. The CDR3 DNA is TGCAGCGTTGCCCCGACAGGGGTCTACACTGAAGCTTTCTTT. It specifies CSVAPTGVYTEAFF.

The chain combines TRBV6-2 or TRBV6-3 with TRBJ2-7; the D is unclear. The germline gives CDR1 MNHEY, CDR2 SVGEGT. This CDR3 is 12 amino acids long. V was trimmed by 4 bases and J by 7 bases, leaving 11 bases between them. CDR3 nucleotide sequence: TGTGCCAGCAGTTTGGGCTTCCGGGAGCAGTACTTC. Translating it yields CASSLGFREQYF.

V is TRBV7-2 and J is TRBJ1-5; 11 positions match TRBD1. V shed 7 bases and J 5 bases; nucleotides not matched to a gene: 4. CDR1 is SGHTA and CDR2 is FQGNSA in the germline V gene. CDR3 length equals 14 residues. CDR3 coding DNA: TGTGCCAGCAAGCCGGGACAGGGGGATCAGCCCCAGCATTTT. This gives the protein CASKPGQGDQPQHF.

The gene calls are TRBV18 and TRBJ2-1; 10 nucleotides agree with TRBD2. This CDR3 is built from 17 residues. V was pared by 6 bases and J by 0 bases, with 8 bases of the junction left unmatched. Per the germline V gene, CDR1 is KGHSH and CDR2 is LQKENI. Here the CDR3 reads CASSPWASGGSYNEQFF. The CDR3 bases are TGTGCCAGCTCCCCATGGGCTAGCGGGGGCTCCTACAATGAGCAGTTCTTC.

The chain has TRBV27 and TRBJ2-4; 11 bases line up with TRBD1. Germline V CDR1 and CDR2: MNHEY, SMNVEV (reference sequence). This CDR3 region has 15 residues. V shed 5 bases and J 6 bases; nucleotides not matched to a gene: 6. The CDR3 bases are TGTGCCAGCAGTACGCGGACAGGGGGCTCAAACATTCAGTACTTC. It specifies CASSTRTGGSNIQYF.

In the case of this clone: In the same sample, other DNA sequences code for this CDR3. The chain uses TRBV30 and TRBJ2-5; TRBD1 might be the D (6 bases). The CDR3 spans 14 residues. Between the trimmed V and J ends, which lost 8 bases and 4 bases, there was a span of 20 bases. The germline V gene has CDR1 GTSNPN and CDR2 SVGIG (reference sequence). The CDR3 spells CAREGTKGGETQYF. The CDR3 DNA reads TGTGCCCGGGAAGGGACCAAAGGGGGAGAGACCCAGTACTTC. The variable domain in full, completed from reference TRBV30 and TRBJ2-5, reads SQTIHQWPATLVQPVGSPLSLECTVEGTSNPNLYWYRQAAGRGLQLLFYSVGIGQISSEVPQNLSASRPQDRQFILSSKKLLLSDSGFYLCAREGTKGGETQYFGPGTRLLVL.

This chain connects TRBV20-1 to TRBJ1-2; 10 bases match TRBD1. Germline trimming cut 6 bases from V and 7 bases from J; bases unmatched to any gene: 2. This CDR3 has 11 residues. Per germline, CDR1 DFQATT and CDR2 SNEGSKA (reference sequence). DNA of the CDR3: TGCAGTGCAGGGACAGGGGTTGGCTACACCTTC. Protein sequence: CSAGTGVGYTF.

The chain combines TRBV4-1 with TRBJ2-5; 12 bases map to TRBD1. Germline V gene sequence: CDR1 MGHRA, CDR2 YSYEKL. The junction had 5 bases not matched to a gene; V was cut back by 4 bases and J by 5 bases. The CDR3 is made up of 15 amino acids. CDR3 loop: CASSRGTGGGETQYF. DNA for the CDR3: TGCGCCAGCAGCCGCGGGACAGGGGGCGGGGAGACCCAGTACTTC.

The chain links TRBV4-1 to TRBJ2-5; tentative D call: TRBD1 (6 bases). The CDR3 spans 13 residues. V lost 4 bases and J lost 2, with 8 bases in between. The germline V gene encodes CDR1 MGHRA and CDR2 YSYEKL. CDR3 sequence (DNA): TGCGCCAGCAGCCGCGGACAGCAAGAGACCCAGTACTTC. This codes for CASSRGQQETQYF.

The J gene is TRBJ2-5, the V gene TRBV19; 7 positions match TRBD1. CDR3 length: 14 amino acids. Trimming at V came to 5 bases and at J to 9 bases, leaving 12 bases not matched to a gene. Germline-derived CDR1 and CDR2 are LNHDA and SQIVND (reference sequence). CDR3 residues: CASSSGQVVQAQYF. The DNA for the CDR3 is TGTGCCAGTAGTTCCGGACAGGTAGTTCAGGCCCAGTACTTC. Supplemented by reference TRBV19 and TRBJ2-5, the full variable domain reads DGGITQSPKYLFRKEGQNVTLSCEQNLNHDAMYWYRQDPGQGLRLIYYSQIVNDFQKGDIAEGYSVSREKKESFPLTVTSAQKNPTAFYLCASSSGQVVQAQYFGPGTRLLVL.